Shown below are 21 T cell receptor beta chains from a single sample sequenced in a study of blood T cell repertoires in COVID-19. The table came from immunoSEQ multiplex PCR; TCRdb's copy has only in-frame clones and leaves some out. The sample carries roughly 290,000 clones, 70% to 90% recorded once. Sequenced sample: peripheral blood. These receptors came from a woman in her 50s with active or convalescent COVID-19.

The chain employs TRBV6-5 and TRBJ1-2; no firm D call. The CDR3 consists of 14 residues. The germline gives CDR1 MNHEY, CDR2 SVGAGI. Trimming removed 2 bases at V and 3 bases at J, with 10 bases between. CDR3: CASSYTVRDYGYTF. The CDR3 nucleotides read TGTGCCAGCAGTTACACGGTCCGGGACTATGGCTACACCTTC.

The chain combines TRBV5-4 with TRBJ1-2; D is perhaps TRBD1 (6 bases). Looked up from germline, CDR1 is SGHNT and CDR2 is YYREEE (reference sequence). This CDR3 is built from 13 residues. With 3 bases removed from V and 8 bases from J, the gap between germline ends came to 14 bases. CDR3 sequence: CASSSEQGWGYTF. The CDR3 DNA reads TGTGCCAGCAGCTCGGAACAGGGATGGGGCTACACCTTC.

This sequence joins TRBV14 and TRBJ2-1; 7 nucleotides agree with TRBD1. V shed 4 bases and J 8 bases; nucleotides not matched to a gene: 8. CDR3 length: 14 amino acids. Germline V gene lookup returns CDR1 SGHDN and CDR2 FVKESK. CDR3 sequence reads: CASSPMTGYDEQFF. The CDR3 DNA follows: TGTGCCAGCAGCCCCATGACAGGGTACGATGAGCAGTTCTTC.

The rearrangement uses TRBV5-1 and TRBJ2-3, with 9 bases that match TRBD2. Germline CDR1 reads SGHRS; CDR2 reads YFSETQ. This CDR3 spans 17 amino acids. The junction had 11 bases not matched to a gene; V was cut back by 3 bases and J by 3 bases. In DNA form, the CDR3 reads TGCGCCAGCAGCTCCGCCAATAGCGGGAGCGGGACAGATACGCAGTATTTT. It is translated as CASSSANSGSGTDTQYF.

This clone showed up just once. The V call is TRBV7-8, the J call TRBJ1-2; a weak D match, TRBD1 (5 bases). Germline V CDR1 and CDR2: SGHVS, FQNEAQ. V dropped 6 bases and J dropped 2 bases, with 16 bases sitting between them. This CDR3 comprises 15 residues. CDR3 sequence reads: CASSPNRGLNYGYTF. CDR3 bases: TGTGCCAGCAGTCCCAATAGGGGCCTCAACTATGGCTACACCTTC. The full variable domain, its missing parts supplied by reference TRBV7-8 and TRBJ1-2, is GAGVSQSPRYKVAKRGQDVALRCDPISGHVSLFWYQQALGQGPEFLTYFQNEAQLDKSGLPSDRFFAERPEGSVSTLKIQRTQQEDSAVYLCASSPNRGLNYGYTFGSGTRLTVV.

The chain carries TRBV30 and TRBJ1-3; D call uncertain. The CDR3 is 13 residues long. Trimming removed 5 bases from V and 0 bases from J, with 8 bases in between. The germline V gene has CDR1 GTSNPN and CDR2 SVGIG (reference sequence). The CDR3 loop is CAWGRVSGNTIYF. Here the CDR3 DNA reads TGTGCCTGGGGGAGAGTCTCTGGAAACACCATATATTTT.

The chain has TRBV29-1 and TRBJ1-2; D remains ambiguous. The V end lost 3 bases, the J end lost 5 bases, and 19 bases lay between the germline ends. The CDR3 consists of 15 residues. Germline assignment: CDR1 SQVTM and CDR2 ANQGSEA. The CDR3 DNA reads as TGCAGCGTTGATTCGGAGTTGGCAGATCAATATGGCTACACCTTC. It translates to CSVDSELADQYGYTF. The full variable domain, completed using reference TRBV29-1 and TRBJ1-2, is SAVISQKPSRDICQRGTSLTIQCQVDSQVTMMFWYRQQPGQSLTLIATANQGSEATYESGFVIDKFPISRPNLTFSTLTVSNMSPEDSSIYLCSVDSELADQYGYTFGSGTRLTVV.

This clone was seen just once. The chain links TRBV7-8 to TRBJ2-7, with D possibly TRBD1 on 5 matching bases. Germline V CDR1 and CDR2: SGHVS, FQNEAQ. The V end lost 1 base, the J end lost 5 bases, and 18 bases lay between the germline ends. The CDR3 covers 16 residues. DNA for the CDR3: TGTGCCAGCAGCTTAGTAGGGGTCGGAGCGCTCCACGAGCAGTACTTC. Encoded protein: CASSLVGVGALHEQYF.

This clone has just one count. In DNA, the CDR3 is TGTGCCAGCAGTCTTTTCACTGAAGCTTTCTTT. Translation gives CASSLFTEAFF. V usage is TRBV6-4 and J usage is TRBJ1-1; D remains ambiguous. The CDR3 consists of 11 residues. The V gene lost 5 bases and the J gene lost 4 bases, with 5 bases spanning the gap. Germline V gene lookup returns CDR1 MRHNA and CDR2 SNTAGT.

The chain couples TRBV21-1 to TRBJ2-3; the tabulated D call, TRBD1, remains unverified against the DNA. TRBV21-1 constitutes a pseudogene. The CDR3 consists of 15 residues. The CDR3: CASNFQQGRPDTQYF. The CDR3 DNA is TGTGCCAGCAACTTTCAACAGGGGCGCCCAGATACGCAGTATTTT.

This sequence joins TRBV28 and TRBJ1-5, with TRBD1 identical over 9 bases. This CDR3 spans 18 amino acids. The V gene end was trimmed by 0 bases and the J gene end by 4 bases; junction bases not matched to a gene: 10. Germline CDR1 and CDR2: MDHEN and SYDVKM. CDR3 in amino acids: CASSLWGTGTRGNQPQHF. Written as DNA, the CDR3 is TGTGCCAGCAGTTTATGGGGGACAGGGACAAGGGGAAATCAGCCCCAGCATTTT.

The V gene is TRBV6-1, the J gene TRBJ1-5; D call uncertain. V was pared by 3 bases and J by 3 bases, with 6 bases between. There are 13 residues in the CDR3. The germline V gene has CDR1 MNHNS and CDR2 SASEGT. The CDR3, as DNA: TGTGCCAGCAGTGACCGCTACAATCAGCCCCAGCATTTT. It specifies CASSDRYNQPQHF.

The V and J genes are TRBV5-6 and TRBJ2-1; D is perhaps TRBD1 (5 bases). Germline CDR1 SGHDT, CDR2 YYEEEE. Trimming removed 1 base at V and 9 bases at J, with 11 bases between. The CDR3 sequence is 13 residues long. CDR3 DNA sequence: TGTGCCAGCAGCTTGTGGGGCCGCAGTGAGCAGTTCTTC. As protein: CASSLWGRSEQFF. The full variable domain, completed using reference TRBV5-6 and TRBJ2-1, is DAGVTQSPTHLIKTRGQQVTLRCSPKSGHDTVSWYQQALGQGPQFIFQYYEEEERQRGNFPDRFSGHQFPNYSSELNVNALLLGDSALYLCASSLWGRSEQFFGPGTRLTVL.

This clone was detected ten times or more. This chain links TRBV4-2 with TRBJ2-7, with 8 nucleotides matching TRBD2. This CDR3 comprises 15 residues. The J segment lost 4 bases and the V segment lost 1 base, leaving 6 bases of the junction unmatched. Germline CDR1 reads LGHNA; CDR2 reads YNFKEQ. As DNA, the CDR3 is TGTGCCAGCAGCCAAGGTACCGGGACTAGATACGAGCAGTACTTC. This translates into CASSQGTGTRYEQYF.

The V and J genes are TRBV19 and TRBJ2-7, with 10 nucleotides matching TRBD1. The V gene's germline CDR1 is LNHDA and CDR2 SQIVND (reference sequence). This CDR3 comprises 15 residues. Trimming at V came to 4 bases and at J to 3 bases, leaving 6 bases not matched to a gene. The CDR3 coding sequence is TGTGCCAGTAGTAACGGGACAGGGGCGTTCTACGAGCAGTACTTC. This codes for CASSNGTGAFYEQYF. The variable domain in full, with the rest retrieved from reference TRBV19 and TRBJ2-7, is DGGITQSPKYLFRKEGQNVTLSCEQNLNHDAMYWYRQDPGQGLRLIYYSQIVNDFQKGDIAEGYSVSREKKESFPLTVTSAQKNPTAFYLCASSNGTGAFYEQYFGPGTRLTVT.

This rearrangement joins TRBV6-1 to TRBJ2-4; a possible D gene is TRBD2 (6 bases). The CDR3 is 12 amino acids. V lost 3 bases and J lost 7, with 7 bases in between. Germline lookup yields CDR1 MNHNS and CDR2 SASEGT. The DNA of the CDR3 is TGTGCCAGCAGTGAGGGACTTAACATTCAGTACTTC. Translated: CASSEGLNIQYF.

J is TRBJ2-2 and V is TRBV5-1; TRBD2 matches at 10 bases. The V and J ends lost 3 bases and 4 bases, in that order; junction bases with no gene match: 6. CDR1 SGHRS and CDR2 YFSETQ come from the germline V gene. The CDR3 runs 16 residues. CDR3 sequence: CASSSGLADLTGELFF. The CDR3 coding sequence is TGCGCCAGCAGCTCCGGACTAGCGGACCTCACCGGGGAGCTGTTTTTT. Full variable domain (remainder filled in from reference TRBV5-1 and TRBJ2-2): KAGVTQTPRYLIKTRGQQVTLSCSPISGHRSVSWYQQTPGQGLQFLFEYFSETQRNKGNFPGRFSGRQFSNSRSEMNVSTLELGDSALYLCASSSGLADLTGELFFGEGSRLTVL.

J is TRBJ2-3 and V is TRBV7-2; D is perhaps TRBD2 (5 bases). Germline V gene data show CDR1 as SGHTA and CDR2 as FQGNSA. The CDR3 has 16 amino acids. Trimming cost V 5 bases and J 1 base, with 16 bases left between them. The CDR3 coding sequence is TGTGCCAGCAGCCCTTCCCGGGGTGGCGGCACAGATACGCAGTATTTT. Amino acid sequence: CASSPSRGGGTDTQYF.

The V and J genes are TRBV28 and TRBJ1-5; tentatively, D is TRBD1 (6 bases). CDR1 and CDR2 from the germline V gene are MDHEN and SYDVKM. V lost 7 bases and J lost 6, with 19 bases in between. The CDR3 length is 15 residues. The CDR3 here is CASNPGQTKGQPQHF. CDR3 DNA: TGTGCCAGCAACCCCGGACAGACCAAAGGTCAGCCCCAGCATTTT.

The chain joins TRBV2 to TRBJ1-1, with unresolved D. The CDR3 runs to 13 residues. Germline assignment: CDR1 SNHLY and CDR2 FYNNEI. Trimming removed 11 bases at V and 1 base at J, with 14 bases between. This chain's CDR3 is CAGAGSGNTEAFF. CDR3 in DNA: TGTGCCGGAGCAGGTAGCGGGAACACTGAAGCTTTCTTT.

Only a few counts were recorded for this clone. This chain joins TRBV30 and TRBJ2-2; 7 nucleotides match TRBD2. Germline values: CDR1 GTSNPN, CDR2 SVGIG (reference sequence). With 6 bases clipped from V and 2 bases from J, the junction kept 18 bases outside the gene matches. The CDR3 has 18 residues. Here the CDR3 reads CACPPWRENRRNTGELFF. The DNA for the CDR3 is TGTGCCTGCCCTCCCTGGCGGGAGAACAGAAGAAACACCGGGGAGCTGTTTTTT.